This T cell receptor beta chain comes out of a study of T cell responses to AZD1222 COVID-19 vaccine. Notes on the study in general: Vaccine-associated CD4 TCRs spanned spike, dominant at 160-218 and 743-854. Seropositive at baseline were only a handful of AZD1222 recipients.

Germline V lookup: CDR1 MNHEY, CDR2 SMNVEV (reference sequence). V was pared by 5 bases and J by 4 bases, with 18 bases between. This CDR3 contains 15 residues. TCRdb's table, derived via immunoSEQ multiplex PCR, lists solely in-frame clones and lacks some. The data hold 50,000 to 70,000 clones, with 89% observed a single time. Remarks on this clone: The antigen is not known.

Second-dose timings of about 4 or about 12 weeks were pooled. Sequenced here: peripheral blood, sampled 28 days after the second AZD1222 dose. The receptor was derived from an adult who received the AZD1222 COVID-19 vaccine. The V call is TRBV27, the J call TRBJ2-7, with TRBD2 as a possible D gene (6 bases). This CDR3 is CASSPSGPAGYEQYF. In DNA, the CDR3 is TGTGCCAGCAGTCCCTCGGGCCCTGCGGGGTACGAGCAGTACTTC.